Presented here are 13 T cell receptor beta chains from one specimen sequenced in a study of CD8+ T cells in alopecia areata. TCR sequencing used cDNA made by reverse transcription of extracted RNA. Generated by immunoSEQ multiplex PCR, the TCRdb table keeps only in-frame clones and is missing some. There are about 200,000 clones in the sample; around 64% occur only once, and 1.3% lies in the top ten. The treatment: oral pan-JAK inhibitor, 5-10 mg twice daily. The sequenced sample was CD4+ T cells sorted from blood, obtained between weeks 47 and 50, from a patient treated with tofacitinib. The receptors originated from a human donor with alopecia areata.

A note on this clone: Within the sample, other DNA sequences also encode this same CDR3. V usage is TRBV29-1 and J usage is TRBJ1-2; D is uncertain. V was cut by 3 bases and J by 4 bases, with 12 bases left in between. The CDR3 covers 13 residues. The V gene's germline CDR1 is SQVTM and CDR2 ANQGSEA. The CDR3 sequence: CSVEGSGIYGYTF. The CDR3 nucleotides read TGCAGCGTTGAGGGATCAGGCATCTATGGCTACACCTTC. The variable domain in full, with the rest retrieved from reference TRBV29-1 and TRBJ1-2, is SAVISQKPSRDICQRGTSLTIQCQVDSQVTMMFWYRQQPGQSLTLIATANQGSEATYESGFVIDKFPISRPNLTFSTLTVSNMSPEDSSIYLCSVEGSGIYGYTFGSGTRLTVV.

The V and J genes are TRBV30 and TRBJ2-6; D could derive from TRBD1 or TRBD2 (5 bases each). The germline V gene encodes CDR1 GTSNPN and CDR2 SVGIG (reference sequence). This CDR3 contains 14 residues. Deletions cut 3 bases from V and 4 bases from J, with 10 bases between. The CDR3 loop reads CAWSEGPGANVLTF. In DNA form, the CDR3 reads TGTGCCTGGAGCGAGGGACCCGGGGCCAACGTCCTGACTTTC.

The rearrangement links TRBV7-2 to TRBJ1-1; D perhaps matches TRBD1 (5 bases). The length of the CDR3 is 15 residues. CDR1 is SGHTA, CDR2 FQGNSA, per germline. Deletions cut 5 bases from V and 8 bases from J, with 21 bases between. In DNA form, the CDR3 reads TGTGCCAGCAGCCCCAGGCAGGGAGCGACGTTGGAAGCTTTCTTT. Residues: CASSPRQGATLEAFF.

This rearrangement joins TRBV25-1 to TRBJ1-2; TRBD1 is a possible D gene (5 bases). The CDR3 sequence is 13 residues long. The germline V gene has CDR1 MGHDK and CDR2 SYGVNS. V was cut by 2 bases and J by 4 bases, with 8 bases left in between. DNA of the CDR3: TGTGCCAGCAGTGAAGGGGACTTCTATGGCTACACCTTC. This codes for CASSEGDFYGYTF.

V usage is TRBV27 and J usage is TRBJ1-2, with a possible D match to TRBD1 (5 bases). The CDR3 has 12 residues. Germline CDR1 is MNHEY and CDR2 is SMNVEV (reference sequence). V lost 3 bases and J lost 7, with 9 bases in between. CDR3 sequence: CASSFQGTGYTF. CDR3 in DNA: TGTGCCAGCAGTTTCCAGGGAACTGGCTACACCTTC.

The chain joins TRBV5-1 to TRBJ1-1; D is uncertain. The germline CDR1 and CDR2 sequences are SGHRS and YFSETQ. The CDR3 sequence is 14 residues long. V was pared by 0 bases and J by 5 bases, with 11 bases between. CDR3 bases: TGCGCCAGCAGCTTGGGGGAGAGAGGGACTGAAGCTTTCTTT. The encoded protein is CASSLGERGTEAFF.

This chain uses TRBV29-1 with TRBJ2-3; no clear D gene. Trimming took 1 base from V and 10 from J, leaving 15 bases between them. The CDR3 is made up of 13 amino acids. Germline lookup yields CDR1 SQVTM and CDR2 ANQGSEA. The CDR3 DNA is TGCAGCGTTGAAGTTAGAGCCCCTGAGGCGCAGTATTTT. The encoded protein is CSVEVRAPEAQYF.

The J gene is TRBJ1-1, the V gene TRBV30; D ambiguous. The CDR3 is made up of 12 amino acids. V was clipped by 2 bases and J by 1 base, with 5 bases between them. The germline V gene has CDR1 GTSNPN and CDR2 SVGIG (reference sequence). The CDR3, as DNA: TGTGCCTGGAGTTTAGGGAACACTGAAGCTTTCTTT. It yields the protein CAWSLGNTEAFF. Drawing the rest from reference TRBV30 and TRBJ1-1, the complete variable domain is SQTIHQWPATLVQPVGSPLSLECTVEGTSNPNLYWYRQAAGRGLQLLFYSVGIGQISSEVPQNLSASRPQDRQFILSSKKLLLSDSGFYLCAWSLGNTEAFFGQGTRLTVV.

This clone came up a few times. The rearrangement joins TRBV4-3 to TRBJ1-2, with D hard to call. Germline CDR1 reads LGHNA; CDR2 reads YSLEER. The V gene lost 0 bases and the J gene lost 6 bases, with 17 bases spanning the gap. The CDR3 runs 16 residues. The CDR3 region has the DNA TGCGCCAGCAGCCAAGATACGGGCAGCGCGTGGAATGGCTACACCTTC. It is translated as CASSQDTGSAWNGYTF.

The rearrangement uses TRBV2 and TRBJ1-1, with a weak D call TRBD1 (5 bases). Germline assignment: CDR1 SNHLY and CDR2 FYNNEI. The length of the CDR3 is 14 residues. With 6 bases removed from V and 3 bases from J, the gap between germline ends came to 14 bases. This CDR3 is CASRADGGYTEAFF. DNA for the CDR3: TGTGCCAGCAGGGCTGATGGGGGGTACACTGAAGCTTTCTTT.

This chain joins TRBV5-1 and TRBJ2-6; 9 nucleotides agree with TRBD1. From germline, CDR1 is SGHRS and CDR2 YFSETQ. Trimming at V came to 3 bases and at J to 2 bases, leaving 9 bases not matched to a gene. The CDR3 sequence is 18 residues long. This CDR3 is CASSSPGQGPPGANVLTF. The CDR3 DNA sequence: TGCGCCAGCAGCTCTCCGGGACAGGGACCTCCTGGGGCCAACGTCCTGACTTTC.

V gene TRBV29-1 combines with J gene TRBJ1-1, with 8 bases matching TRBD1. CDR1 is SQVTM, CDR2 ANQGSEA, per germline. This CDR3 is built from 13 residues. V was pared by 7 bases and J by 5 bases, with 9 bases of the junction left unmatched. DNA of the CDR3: TGCAGCGCTTCAGGGACAGGTTTTACTGAAGCTTTCTTT. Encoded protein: CSASGTGFTEAFF.

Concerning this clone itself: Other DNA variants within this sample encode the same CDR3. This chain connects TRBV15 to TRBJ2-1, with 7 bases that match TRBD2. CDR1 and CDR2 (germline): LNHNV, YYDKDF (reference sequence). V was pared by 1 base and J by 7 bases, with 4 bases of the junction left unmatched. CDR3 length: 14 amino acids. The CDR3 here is CATSRAGGGNEQFF. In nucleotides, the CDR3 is TGTGCCACCAGCAGAGCGGGGGGAGGGAATGAGCAGTTCTTC.